Presented here are 29 T cell receptor beta chains from one specimen sequenced in a study of OX40 agonist ivuxolimab in advanced cancers. Some clones are missing from TCRdb's copy, which holds only in-frame ones; the method was immunoSEQ multiplex PCR. The table lists about 69,000 clones, 90% of them singletons. Sequencing was performed on CD4+ or CD8+ T cells sorted from blood, taken in a trial of the OX40 agonist ivuxolimab. Source of these receptors: an adult with an advanced solid tumor such as melanoma, head and neck, liver or kidney cancer.

The chain uses TRBV7-8 and TRBJ2-1, with D unresolved. Germline assignment: CDR1 SGHVS and CDR2 FQNEAQ. V lost 3 bases and J 6 bases, leaving 18 bases between the germline ends. The CDR3 extends over 16 amino acids. CDR3 in amino acids: CASSFIIVGLPNEQFF. The CDR3 DNA is TGTGCCAGCAGCTTCATAATCGTAGGCCTACCCAATGAGCAGTTCTTC.

V gene TRBV6-1 combines with J gene TRBJ1-3; D remains unclear. V lost 4 bases and J 0 bases, leaving 10 bases between the germline ends. Per germline, CDR1 MNHNS and CDR2 SASEGT. This CDR3 spans 15 amino acids. The CDR3 nucleotides read TGTGCCAGCAGTGCACAGCGCCGCTCTGGAAACACCATATATTTT. It specifies CASSAQRRSGNTIYF.

J is TRBJ2-5 and V is TRBV6-5; 11 bases map to TRBD1. CDR1 and CDR2 (germline): MNHEY, SVGAGI. V dropped 4 bases and J dropped 11; count of bases not matched to a gene: 9. The CDR3 has 14 residues. The CDR3 DNA reads as TGTGCCAGCAGTTCGACCGGGACAGGGGGTGAGCAGTACTTC. Translation gives CASSSTGTGGEQYF.

V usage is TRBV6-1 and J usage is TRBJ1-2; D unclear. The CDR3 is made up of 12 amino acids. V gave up 8 bases and J gave up 8 bases, with 15 bases separating them. Germline loops: CDR1 MNHNS, CDR2 SASEGT. CDR3 DNA sequence: TGTGCCAGCCAAACACGCAGTCCGGGCTACACCTTC. Translating gives CASQTRSPGYTF.

This chain joins TRBV4-1 and TRBJ2-1, with 9 bases identical to TRBD2. V lost 4 bases and J lost 6; bases outside the gene matches: 10. This CDR3 contains 16 residues. Germline loops: CDR1 MGHRA, CDR2 YSYEKL. DNA for the CDR3: TGCGCCAGCAGCCCAGCCGGGGCGGGAGGGGTCAATGAGCAGTTCTTC. Translation: CASSPAGAGGVNEQFF.

This clone has only one observation. The rearrangement joins TRBV7-9 to TRBJ1-1, with unresolved D. The CDR3 is made up of 14 amino acids. V lost 6 bases, J lost 1 base, and 12 bases lay in between. The germline gives CDR1 SEHNR, CDR2 FQNEAQ (reference sequence). In DNA, the CDR3 is TGTGCCAGCAGTCCCGTAGGTGGGAACACTGAAGCTTTCTTT. Protein product: CASSPVGGNTEAFF.

V gene TRBV18 combines with J gene TRBJ2-3; D unresolved. The germline V gene has CDR1 KGHSH and CDR2 LQKENI. Trimming removed 2 bases from V and 3 bases from J, with 6 bases in between. CDR3 length equals 13 residues. CDR3 DNA: TGTGCCAGCTCACCAGGAATAACAGATACGCAGTATTTT. Protein: CASSPGITDTQYF.

V and J are TRBV28 and TRBJ2-7; D remains unclear. Germline V CDR1 and CDR2: MDHEN, SYDVKM. V was trimmed by 5 bases and J by 5 bases, leaving 13 bases between them. The CDR3 has 13 amino acids. As DNA, the CDR3 is TGTGCCAGCAGTACCCTTGGGCATAACGAGCAGTACTTC. Residues: CASSTLGHNEQYF.

This sequence joins TRBV14 and TRBJ1-5, with D possibly matching TRBD1 (5 bases). CDR3 length equals 13 residues. The germline V gene has CDR1 SGHDN and CDR2 FVKESK. V lost 1 base and J 5 bases, leaving 6 bases between the germline ends. The CDR3 loop is CASSQGGYQPQHF. The CDR3 DNA reads as TGTGCCAGCAGCCAAGGGGGCTATCAGCCCCAGCATTTT. The whole variable domain, remainder taken from reference TRBV14 and TRBJ1-5, is EAGVTQFPSHSVIEKGQTVTLRCDPISGHDNLYWYRRVMGKEIKFLLHFVKESKQDESGMPNNRFLAERTGGTYSTLKVQPAELEDSGVYFCASSQGGYQPQHFGDGTRLSIL.

The genes are TRBV7-2 and TRBJ2-3; D gene uncertain. V was shortened by 1 base and J by 9 bases, with 11 bases between the two germline ends. The CDR3 is 13 residues long. Germline V gives CDR1 SGHTA, CDR2 FQGNSA. Here the CDR3 reads CASSLVPPRTQYF. The CDR3, as DNA: TGTGCCAGCAGCTTAGTCCCTCCCAGGACGCAGTATTTT.

This sequence joins TRBV7-2 and TRBJ2-3; D not resolved. V lost 5 bases and J 8 bases, leaving 8 bases between the germline ends. This CDR3 spans 11 amino acids. Germline-derived CDR1 and CDR2 are SGHTA and FQGNSA. CDR3 protein: CASSPSFTQYF. The CDR3 DNA reads TGTGCCAGCAGCCCTTCCTTTACGCAGTATTTT.

The V gene is TRBV4-3, the J gene TRBJ2-7, with TRBD2 matching 14 bases. In germline, CDR1 is LGHNA, CDR2 YSLEER. After removal of 0 bases from V and 1 base from J, the junction contained 8 bases not matched to a gene. The CDR3 covers 19 residues. This chain's CDR3 is CASSQDWGLAGAVSYEQYF. The CDR3 DNA sequence: TGCGCCAGCAGCCAAGATTGGGGACTAGCGGGAGCGGTTTCCTACGAGCAGTACTTC.

As to this clone: Compared with germline, one end of the junction differs, possibly owing to a read error. The rearrangement links TRBV7-3 to TRBJ2-5; D gene uncertain. This CDR3 is built from 13 residues. CDR1 is SGHTA and CDR2 is FQGTGA in the germline V gene. In nucleotides, the CDR3 is TGTGCCAGCAGCTTAGGAGTCCAAGATACCCAGTACTTC. Translation gives CASSLGVQDTQYF.

The chain has TRBV15 and TRBJ2-3, with 9 bases matching TRBD2. The CDR3 covers 16 residues. Germline V CDR1 and CDR2: LNHNV, YYDKDF (reference sequence). Unmatched junction bases numbered 7, after V lost 1 base and J lost 5 bases. The CDR3 DNA is TGTGCCACCAGCAGAGGATTAGCGGGAGCTGGAGATACGCAGTATTTT. Its translation is CATSRGLAGAGDTQYF.

The chain recombines TRBV2 with TRBJ1-5, with 7 nucleotides matching TRBD1. The V and J ends lost 6 bases and 3 bases, in that order; junction bases with no gene match: 2. In germline, CDR1 is SNHLY, CDR2 FYNNEI. The CDR3 is 13 amino acids. The CDR3 spells CASRGQLNQPQHF. The CDR3 bases are TGTGCCAGCAGGGGACAGCTCAATCAGCCCCAGCATTTT.

This chain uses TRBV11-3 with TRBJ1-2; D not resolved. V shed 5 bases and J shed 0 bases, with 10 bases lying between them. The CDR3 is 14 amino acids. Germline V gene sequence: CDR1 SGHNT, CDR2 YENEEA. DNA of the CDR3: TGTGCCAGCAGCCCTGGCCGTGCTAACTATGGCTACACCTTC. Translating gives CASSPGRANYGYTF.

This sequence joins TRBV5-1 and TRBJ2-1; 16 bases are a match to TRBD2. CDR1 SGHRS and CDR2 YFSETQ come from the germline V gene. V was pared by 4 bases and J by 3 bases, with 7 bases of the junction left unmatched. This CDR3 spans 18 amino acids. The CDR3 nucleotides read TGCGCCAGCAGCGCATCCGGGACTAGCGGGAGGGACTACAATGAGCAGTTCTTC. The encoded protein is CASSASGTSGRDYNEQFF. Full variable domain (outside the CDR3, taken from reference TRBV5-1 and TRBJ2-1): KAGVTQTPRYLIKTRGQQVTLSCSPISGHRSVSWYQQTPGQGLQFLFEYFSETQRNKGNFPGRFSGRQFSNSRSEMNVSTLELGDSALYLCASSASGTSGRDYNEQFFGPGTRLTVL.

V usage is TRBV5-1 and J usage is TRBJ2-2; D might be TRBD1 (6 bases). Between the trimmed V and J ends, which lost 5 bases and 2 bases, there was a span of 10 bases. This CDR3 is built from 14 residues. The germline V gene has CDR1 SGHRS and CDR2 YFSETQ. CDR3 residues: CASRETGNTGELFF. CDR3 nucleotides: TGCGCCAGCAGGGAGACAGGAAACACCGGGGAGCTGTTTTTT.

The chain uses TRBV28 and TRBJ1-2; D gene ambiguous. Trimming took 5 bases from V and 7 from J, leaving 20 bases between them. The CDR3 contains 15 residues. In germline, CDR1 is MDHEN, CDR2 SYDVKM. DNA of the CDR3: TGTGCCAGCAGTCGCCGAGACACGAGAACTGGTGGCTACACCTTC. This translates into CASSRRDTRTGGYTF.

The CDR3: CASSAPGGGYGYTF. The CDR3 nucleotides are TGTGCCAGCAGCGCCCCCGGCGGAGGCTATGGCTACACCTTC. The chain has TRBV9 and TRBJ1-2, with unresolved D. Germline CDR1 and CDR2: SGDLS and YYNGEE. The CDR3 contains 14 residues. V was pared by 3 bases and J by 4 bases, with 13 bases between.

This chain connects TRBV6-5 to TRBJ1-5; no clear D. V was shortened by 0 bases and J by 8 bases, with 8 bases between the two germline ends. Germline V lookup: CDR1 MNHEY, CDR2 SVGAGI. The CDR3 contains 13 residues. DNA for the CDR3: TGTGCCAGCAGTTACTCGAAAAGGGAGCCCCAGCATTTT. Amino acids: CASSYSKREPQHF.

This clone was observed a single time. V is TRBV5-1 and J is TRBJ1-1; D is undetermined. Germline CDR1 SGHRS, CDR2 YFSETQ. Trimming took 5 bases from V and 9 from J, leaving 17 bases between them. The length of the CDR3 is 13 residues. CDR3 sequence: CASSLRELTQAFF. The CDR3 DNA reads as TGCGCCAGCAGTTTACGTGAGCTGACTCAAGCTTTCTTT. Full variable domain (remainder filled in from reference TRBV5-1 and TRBJ1-1): KAGVTQTPRYLIKTRGQQVTLSCSPISGHRSVSWYQQTPGQGLQFLFEYFSETQRNKGNFPGRFSGRQFSNSRSEMNVSTLELGDSALYLCASSLRELTQAFFGQGTRLTVV.

This clone came up once. The chain has TRBV6-6 and TRBJ1-3; TRBD1 aligns across 7 bases. V lost 0 bases, J lost 4 bases, and 3 bases stayed unmatched. CDR3 length equals 15 residues. Germline V gene lookup returns CDR1 MNHNY and CDR2 SVGAGI (reference sequence). The DNA of the CDR3 is TGTGCCAGCAGTTACTCTAGGACAGGAGGAAACACCATATATTTT. It codes for CASSYSRTGGNTIYF.

The V gene is TRBV4-1, the J gene TRBJ2-5; D may be TRBD1 (6 bases). The CDR3 sequence is 13 residues long. Germline loops: CDR1 MGHRA, CDR2 YSYEKL. The germline V and J ends were trimmed by 8 bases and 5 bases, with 15 bases remaining between them. The CDR3 coding sequence is TGCGCCAGCGCGCAGGGGTGGACGGAGACCCAGTACTTC. This sequence encodes CASAQGWTETQYF.

The V gene is TRBV28, the J gene TRBJ2-3; 11 nucleotides agree with TRBD2. The trim removed 8 bases at V and 1 base at J, leaving 5 bases unmatched. CDR1 and CDR2 from the germline V gene are MDHEN and SYDVKM. The CDR3 consists of 15 residues. The CDR3 protein is CASQTSGVGTDTQYF. The DNA of the CDR3 is TGTGCCAGCCAGACTAGCGGGGTAGGCACAGATACGCAGTATTTT.

J is TRBJ2-7 and V is TRBV19; 7 bases are a match to TRBD2. The CDR3 runs to 15 residues. CDR1 and CDR2 from the germline V gene are LNHDA and SQIVND (reference sequence). V shed 0 bases and J 0 bases; nucleotides not matched to a gene: 2. The DNA for the CDR3 is TGTGCCAGTAGTATAGAGGCGGGAGCCTCCTACGAGCAGTACTTC. As protein: CASSIEAGASYEQYF.

The rearrangement links TRBV18 to TRBJ2-5, with TRBD2 matching over 7 bases. Germline CDR1 reads KGHSH; CDR2 reads LQKENI. The CDR3 has 14 amino acids. The V and J ends lost 2 bases and 1 base, in that order; junction bases with no gene match: 1. As DNA, the CDR3 is TGTGCCAGCTCACCAAGACTAGCCCAAGAGACCCAGTACTTC. It translates to CASSPRLAQETQYF.

V gene TRBV28 combines with J gene TRBJ1-1, with 7 bases that match TRBD1. Trimming cost V 3 bases and J 3 bases; bases outside gene matches: 1. The germline gives CDR1 MDHEN, CDR2 SYDVKM. The CDR3 spans 13 residues. The CDR3 coding sequence is TGTGCCAGCAGTTTTACAGGGGACACTGAAGCTTTCTTT. It specifies CASSFTGDTEAFF. Drawing the rest from reference TRBV28 and TRBJ1-1, the complete variable domain is DVKVTQSSRYLVKRTGEKVFLECVQDMDHENMFWYRQDPGLGLRLIYFSYDVKMKEKGDIPEGYSVSREKKERFSLILESASTNQTSMYLCASSFTGDTEAFFGQGTRLTVV.

V and J are TRBV6-5 and TRBJ1-3; D remains ambiguous. Germline V CDR1 and CDR2: MNHEY, SVGAGI. There are 14 residues in the CDR3. The V gene lost 2 bases and the J gene lost 2 bases, with 7 bases spanning the gap. CDR3 nucleotides: TGTGCCAGCAGTTACCCCAGCCCTGGAAACACCATATATTTT. Translated: CASSYPSPGNTIYF.